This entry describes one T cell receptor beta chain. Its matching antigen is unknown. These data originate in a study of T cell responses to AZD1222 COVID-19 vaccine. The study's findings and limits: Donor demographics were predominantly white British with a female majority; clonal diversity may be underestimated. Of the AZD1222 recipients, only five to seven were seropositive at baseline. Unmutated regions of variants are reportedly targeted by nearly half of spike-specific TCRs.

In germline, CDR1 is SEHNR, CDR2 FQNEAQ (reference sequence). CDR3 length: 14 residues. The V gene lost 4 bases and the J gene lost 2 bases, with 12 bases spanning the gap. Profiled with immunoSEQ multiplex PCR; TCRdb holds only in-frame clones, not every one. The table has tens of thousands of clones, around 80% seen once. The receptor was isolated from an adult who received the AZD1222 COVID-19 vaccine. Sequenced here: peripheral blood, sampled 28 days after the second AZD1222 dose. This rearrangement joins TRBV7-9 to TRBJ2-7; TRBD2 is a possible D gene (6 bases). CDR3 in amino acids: CASSWGVGPYEQYF. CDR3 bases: TGTGCCAGCAGCTGGGGGGTGGGACCCTACGAGCAGTACTTC.